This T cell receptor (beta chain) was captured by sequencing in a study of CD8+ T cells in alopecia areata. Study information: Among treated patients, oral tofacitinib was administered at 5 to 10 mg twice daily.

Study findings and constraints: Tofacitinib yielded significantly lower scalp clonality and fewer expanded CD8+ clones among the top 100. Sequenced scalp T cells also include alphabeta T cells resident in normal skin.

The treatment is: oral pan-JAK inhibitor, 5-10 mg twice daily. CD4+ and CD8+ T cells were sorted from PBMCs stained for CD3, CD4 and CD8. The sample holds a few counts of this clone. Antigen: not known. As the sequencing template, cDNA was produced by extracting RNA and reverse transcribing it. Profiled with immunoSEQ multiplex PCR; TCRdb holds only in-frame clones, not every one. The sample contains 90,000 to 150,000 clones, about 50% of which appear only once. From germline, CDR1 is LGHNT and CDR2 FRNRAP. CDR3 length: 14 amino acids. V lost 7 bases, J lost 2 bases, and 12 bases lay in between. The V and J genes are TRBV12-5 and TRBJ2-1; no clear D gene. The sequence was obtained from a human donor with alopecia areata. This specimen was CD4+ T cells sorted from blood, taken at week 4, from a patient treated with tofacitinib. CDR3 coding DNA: TGTGCTAGTGTGCCAGATAAAACCTACAATGAGCAGTTCTTC. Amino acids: CASVPDKTYNEQFF.